This T cell receptor (beta chain) was sequenced for a study of T-cell memory formation after mild COVID-19. Study as a whole: TCR clusters largely stayed donor specific.

V lost 5 bases and J 10 bases, leaving 12 bases between the germline ends. The germline gives CDR1 MGHRA, CDR2 YSYEKL. The CDR3 sequence is 12 residues long. cDNA libraries for TCR alpha and TCR beta, carrying sample barcodes and UMIs, came from 5'RACE with constant-segment primers. TCRdb re-called the 5' RACE reads through MiXCR, storing one row per CDR3 protein. Here the sample spans fewer than 350,000 distinct CDR3 sequences, around a sixth being singletons. Regarding the study as a whole: Whereas later expanders leaned CD4+, clones contracting day 15 to 85 showed a balanced CD4/CD8 makeup. Several responding clones turned up in pre-infection memory, indicating that cross-reactive memory may have taken part.

Notes on this clonotype: What it binds is not known.

The clonotype was recovered from a man younger than 30 who had mild COVID-19 (a few samples of this study predate the infection). Cell type and time point are not known. Input material: PBMCs or a T cell subset sorted from them (not recorded which). This chain joins TRBV4-1 and TRBJ2-1, with D perhaps TRBD1 (6 bases). The CDR3 protein is CASSTQGSEQFF. The CDR3 DNA is TGCGCCAGCAGCACACAGGGTAGCGAGCAGTTCTTC.